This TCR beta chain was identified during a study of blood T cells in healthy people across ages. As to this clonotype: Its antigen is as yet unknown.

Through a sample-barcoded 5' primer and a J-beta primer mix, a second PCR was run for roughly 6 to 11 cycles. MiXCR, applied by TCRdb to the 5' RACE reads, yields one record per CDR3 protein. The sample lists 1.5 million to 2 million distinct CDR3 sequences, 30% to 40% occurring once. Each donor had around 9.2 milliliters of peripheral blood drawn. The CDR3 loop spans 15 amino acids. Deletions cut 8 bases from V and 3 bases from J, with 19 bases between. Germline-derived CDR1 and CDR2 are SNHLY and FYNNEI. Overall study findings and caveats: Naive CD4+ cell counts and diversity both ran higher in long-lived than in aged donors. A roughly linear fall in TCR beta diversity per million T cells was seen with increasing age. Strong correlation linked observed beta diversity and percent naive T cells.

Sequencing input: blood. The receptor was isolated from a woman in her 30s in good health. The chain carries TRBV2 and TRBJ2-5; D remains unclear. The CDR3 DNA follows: TGTGCCAGCGCACCGATTCTGGGCGCCGAAGAGACCCAGTACTTC. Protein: CASAPILGAEETQYF.